What follows describes a single TCR beta chain. V was pared by 7 bases and J by 4 bases, with 22 bases between. This CDR3 is 16 amino acids long. The germline V gene has CDR1 LNHDA and CDR2 SQIVND (reference sequence). These data are taken from a study of cytomegalovirus exposure and HLA in healthy donors. Primers for the PCR totalled 60 Vbeta and 13 Jbeta. Sequencing used immunoSEQ multiplex PCR; TCRdb keeps in-frame clones, though not all of them. The table records approximately 220,000 clones, over 80% of them present only once. The sample taken for sequencing was PBMCs. The gene calls are TRBV19 and TRBJ2-5, with D tentatively TRBD2 (7 bases). The source is a boy younger than 10 in good health and CMV-seronegative. The CDR3 bases are TGTGCCAGTACTGGAAGAACGGGGGGCGCCCCAGAGACCCAGTACTTC. As protein: CASTGRTGGAPETQYF.